These T cell receptor beta chains were read from a single sample in a study of blood T cell repertoires in COVID-19. The method was immunoSEQ multiplex PCR; TCRdb's version includes in-frame clones alone and lacks a portion of them. Of 210,000 or so clones in the sample, less than 90% are singletons; the top ten hold about 20%. Sequenced input: peripheral blood. These receptors were taken from a human donor in a cohort sampled during active COVID-19. CDR3s include the opening cysteine and the closing phenylalanine or tryptophan. Fields, in order: V gene, clone size, J gene, CDR3 protein. A clone size is listed for some rows: how often the clone was seen (once, few, many), or a class if it is expanded.

>TRBV9|.|TRBJ2-1
CASSVTLAGYNEQFF
>TRBV2|.|TRBJ2-3
CASRLAGSTDTQYF
>TRBV5-3|.|TRBJ2-5
CARSRDRGLWAQKRMAQYF
>TRBV28|.|TRBJ2-1
CASSFPQASGSFRNEQFF
>TRBV24-1|once|TRBJ2-1
CATGGLAGAGSYNEQFF
>TRBV7-9|.|TRBJ2-7
CASSLELAVTYEQYF
>TRBV12-3/TRBV12-4|.|TRBJ1-1
CASSTTGGGEAFF
>TRBV7-9|.|TRBJ2-5
CASTQNQETQYF
>TRBV2|.|TRBJ1-2
CASRPSGGRGYGYTF
>TRBV5-1|.|TRBJ1-5
CASRVGVNQPQHF
>TRBV7-9|few|TRBJ2-2
CASIGGANTGELFF
>TRBV19|.|TRBJ1-5
CASSIGGQGRPQHF
>TRBV6-2/TRBV6-3|.|TRBJ2-3
CASSSTPGLAEDTQYF
>TRBV5-1|.|TRBJ1-1
CASGEYPNTEAFF
>TRBV19|.|TRBJ2-3
CASSIWAPTSTDTQYF
>TRBV28|once|TRBJ1-4
CASSLSGGLIEKLFF
>TRBV6-5|.|TRBJ1-1
CASRDGTNTEAFF
>TRBV27|.|TRBJ2-3
CASGVVGGGPQYF
>TRBV27|.|TRBJ2-7
CASTSQTSREQYF
>TRBV9|.|TRBJ2-5
CASSVSPQETQYF
>TRBV7-2|.|TRBJ1-2
CASSRDTANYGYTF
>TRBV6-5|.|TRBJ2-7
CASSRDRESYEQYF
>TRBV5-1|.|TRBJ2-5
CASSSQGETQYF
>TRBV19|.|TRBJ2-3
CASSAWTSGGANTQYF
>TRBV2|.|TRBJ1-4
CASSDRGIEKLFF
>TRBV7-8|.|TRBJ2-2
CASSLLLAGTNTGELFF
>TRBV5-1|.|TRBJ2-3
CASSLGLAGGYTDTQYF
>TRBV6-6|.|TRBJ2-5
CASSVSGRQETQYF
>TRBV29-1|.|TRBJ2-7
CSVVAGDTTYEQYF
>TRBV28|.|TRBJ2-7
CASTPRPRSEQYF
>TRBV3-1/TRBV3-2|.|TRBJ2-5
CASSQAVNRGIGETQYF
>TRBV30|.|TRBJ1-6
CAWSLDRTLHF
>TRBV28|.|TRBJ1-2
CASSLGGSYGYTF
>TRBV7-8|.|TRBJ2-1
CASSRTGLGYNEQFF
>TRBV5-1|.|TRBJ2-1
CASTTRAGGYNEQFF